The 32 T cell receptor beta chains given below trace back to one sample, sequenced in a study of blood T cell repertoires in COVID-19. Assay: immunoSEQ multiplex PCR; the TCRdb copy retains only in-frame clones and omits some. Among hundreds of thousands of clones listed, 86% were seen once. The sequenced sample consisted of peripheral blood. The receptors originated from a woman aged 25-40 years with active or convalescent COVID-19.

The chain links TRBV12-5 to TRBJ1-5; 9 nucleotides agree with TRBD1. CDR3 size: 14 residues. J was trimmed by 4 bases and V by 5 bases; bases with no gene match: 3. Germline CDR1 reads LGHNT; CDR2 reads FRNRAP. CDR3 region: CASGGQGLNQPQHF. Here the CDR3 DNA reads TGTGCTAGTGGTGGACAGGGGCTAAATCAGCCCCAGCATTTT.

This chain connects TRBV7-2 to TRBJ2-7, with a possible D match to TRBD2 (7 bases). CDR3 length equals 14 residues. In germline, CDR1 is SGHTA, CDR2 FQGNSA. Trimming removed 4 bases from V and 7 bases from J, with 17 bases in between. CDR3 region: CASSSRGGGLEQYF. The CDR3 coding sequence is TGTGCCAGCAGCTCTAGGGGAGGGGGGTTAGAGCAGTACTTC.

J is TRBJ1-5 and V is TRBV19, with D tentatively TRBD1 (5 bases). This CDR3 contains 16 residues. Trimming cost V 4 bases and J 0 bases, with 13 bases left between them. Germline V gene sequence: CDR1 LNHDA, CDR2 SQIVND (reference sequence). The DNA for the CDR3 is TGTGCCAGTAGTAGCGGGGCAGAGTATAGCAATCAGCCCCAGCATTTT. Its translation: CASSSGAEYSNQPQHF.

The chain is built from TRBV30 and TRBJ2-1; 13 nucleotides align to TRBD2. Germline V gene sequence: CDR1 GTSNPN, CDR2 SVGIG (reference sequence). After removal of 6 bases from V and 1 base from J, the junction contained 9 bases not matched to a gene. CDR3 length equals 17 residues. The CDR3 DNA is TGTGCCTGCAACGCCGGACTAGCGGGAGCTTCCTACAATGAGCAGTTCTTC. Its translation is CACNAGLAGASYNEQFF.

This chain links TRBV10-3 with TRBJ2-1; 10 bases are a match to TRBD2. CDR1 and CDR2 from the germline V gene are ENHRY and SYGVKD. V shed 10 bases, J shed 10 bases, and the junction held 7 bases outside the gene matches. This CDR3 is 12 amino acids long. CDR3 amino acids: CATRQREGEQFF. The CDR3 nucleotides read TGTGCCACCCGGCAGCGGGAGGGGGAGCAGTTCTTC.

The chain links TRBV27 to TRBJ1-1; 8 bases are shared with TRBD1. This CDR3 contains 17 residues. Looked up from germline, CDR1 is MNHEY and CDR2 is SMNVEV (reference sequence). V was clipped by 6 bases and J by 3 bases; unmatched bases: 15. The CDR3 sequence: CASRTLGTGRGDTEAFF. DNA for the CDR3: TGTGCCAGCAGGACCCTCGGGACAGGAAGAGGGGACACTGAAGCTTTCTTT.

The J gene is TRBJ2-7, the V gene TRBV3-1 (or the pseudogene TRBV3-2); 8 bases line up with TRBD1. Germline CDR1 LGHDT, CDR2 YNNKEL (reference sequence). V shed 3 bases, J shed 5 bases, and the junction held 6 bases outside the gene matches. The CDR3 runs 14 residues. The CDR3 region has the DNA TGTGCCAGCAGCCAGGCTGGACAGGGCAACGAGCAGTACTTC. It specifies CASSQAGQGNEQYF.

The CDR3 bases are TGTGCCAGCAGCTTAACGGACAGGGAGCAGTACTTC. It codes for CASSLTDREQYF. The chain combines TRBV7-8 with TRBJ2-7; 7 bases are shared with TRBD1. The CDR3 runs to 12 residues. With V trimmed by 2 bases and J by 7 bases, 2 bases remained unmatched. CDR1 SGHVS and CDR2 FQNEAQ come from the germline V gene. The complete variable domain, with remaining parts taken from reference TRBV7-8 and TRBJ2-7, reads GAGVSQSPRYKVAKRGQDVALRCDPISGHVSLFWYQQALGQGPEFLTYFQNEAQLDKSGLPSDRFFAERPEGSVSTLKIQRTQQEDSAVYLCASSLTDREQYFGPGTRLTVT.

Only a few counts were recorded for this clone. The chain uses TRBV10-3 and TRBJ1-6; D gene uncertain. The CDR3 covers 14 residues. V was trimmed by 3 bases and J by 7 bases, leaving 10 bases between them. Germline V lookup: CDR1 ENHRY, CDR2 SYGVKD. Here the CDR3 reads CAISEWQSNSPLHF. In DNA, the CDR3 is TGTGCCATCAGTGAATGGCAGTCAAATTCACCCCTCCACTTT.

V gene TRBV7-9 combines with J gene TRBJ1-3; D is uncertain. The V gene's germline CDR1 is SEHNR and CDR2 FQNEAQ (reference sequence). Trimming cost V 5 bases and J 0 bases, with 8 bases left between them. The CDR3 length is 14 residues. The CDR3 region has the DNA TGTGCCAGCAGCCGCGAATTCTCTGGAAACACCATATATTTT. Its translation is CASSREFSGNTIYF.

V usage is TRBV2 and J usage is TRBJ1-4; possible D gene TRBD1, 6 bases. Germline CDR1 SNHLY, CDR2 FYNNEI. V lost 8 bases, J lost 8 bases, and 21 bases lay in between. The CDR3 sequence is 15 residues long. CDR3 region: CASAFGFPGGEKLFF. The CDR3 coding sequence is TGTGCCAGCGCCTTCGGGTTCCCGGGGGGCGAAAAACTGTTTTTT. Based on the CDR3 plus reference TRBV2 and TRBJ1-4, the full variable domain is EPEVTQTPSHQVTQMGQEVILRCVPISNHLYFYWYRQILGQKVEFLVSFYNNEISEKSEIFDDQFSVERPDGSNFTLKIRSTKLEDSAMYFCASAFGFPGGEKLFFGSGTQLSVL.

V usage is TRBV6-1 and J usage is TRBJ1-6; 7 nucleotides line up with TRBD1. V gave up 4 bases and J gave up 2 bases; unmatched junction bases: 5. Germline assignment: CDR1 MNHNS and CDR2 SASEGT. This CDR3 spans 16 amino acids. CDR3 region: CASSVTGVAYNSPLHF. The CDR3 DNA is TGTGCCAGCAGTGTTACAGGGGTGGCCTATAATTCACCCCTCCACTTT.

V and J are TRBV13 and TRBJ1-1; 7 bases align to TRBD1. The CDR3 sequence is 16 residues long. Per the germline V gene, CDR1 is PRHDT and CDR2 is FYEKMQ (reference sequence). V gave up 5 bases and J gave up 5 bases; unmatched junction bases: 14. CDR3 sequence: CASSTKTGVGFTEAFF. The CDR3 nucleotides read TGTGCCAGCAGCACTAAAACAGGGGTAGGATTTACTGAAGCTTTCTTT.

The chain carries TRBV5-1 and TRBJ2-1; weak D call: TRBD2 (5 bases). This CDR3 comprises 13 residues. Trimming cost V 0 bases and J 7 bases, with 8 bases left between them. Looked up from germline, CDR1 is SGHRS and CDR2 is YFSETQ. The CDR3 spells CASSLETGNEQFF. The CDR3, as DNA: TGCGCCAGCAGCTTGGAAACGGGGAATGAGCAGTTCTTC.

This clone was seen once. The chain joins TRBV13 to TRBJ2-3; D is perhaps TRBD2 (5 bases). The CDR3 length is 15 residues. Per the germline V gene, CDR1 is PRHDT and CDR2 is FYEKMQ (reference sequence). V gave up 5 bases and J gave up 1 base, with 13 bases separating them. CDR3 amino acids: CASSTRTSGTDTQYF. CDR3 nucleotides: TGTGCCAGCAGCACCCGGACTTCAGGCACAGATACGCAGTATTTT.

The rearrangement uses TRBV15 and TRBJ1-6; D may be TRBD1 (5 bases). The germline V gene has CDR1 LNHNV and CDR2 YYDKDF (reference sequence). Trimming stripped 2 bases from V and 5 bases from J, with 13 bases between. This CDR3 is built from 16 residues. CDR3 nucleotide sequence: TGTGCCACCAGCAGACCTCCGGGACTGAATAATTCACCCCTCCACTTT. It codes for CATSRPPGLNNSPLHF.

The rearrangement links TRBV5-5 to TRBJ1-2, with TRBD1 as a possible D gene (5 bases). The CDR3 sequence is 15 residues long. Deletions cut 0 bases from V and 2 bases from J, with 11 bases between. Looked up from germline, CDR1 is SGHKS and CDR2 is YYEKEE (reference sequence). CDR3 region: CASSLAFQGNYGYTF. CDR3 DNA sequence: TGTGCCAGCAGCTTGGCTTTCCAGGGAAACTATGGCTACACCTTC.

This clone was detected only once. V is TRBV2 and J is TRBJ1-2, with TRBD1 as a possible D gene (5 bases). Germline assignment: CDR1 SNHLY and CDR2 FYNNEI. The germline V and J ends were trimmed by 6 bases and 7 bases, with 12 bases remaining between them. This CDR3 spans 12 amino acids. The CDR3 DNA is TGTGCCAGCAGACTGGGGGGACGTGGCTACACCTTC. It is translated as CASRLGGRGYTF.

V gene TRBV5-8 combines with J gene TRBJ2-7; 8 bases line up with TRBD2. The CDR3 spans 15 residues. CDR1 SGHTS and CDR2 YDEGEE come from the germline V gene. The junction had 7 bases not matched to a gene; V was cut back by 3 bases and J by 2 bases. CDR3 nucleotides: TGTGCCAGCAGCTCGGGGGGGACGGTTACCTACGAGCAGTACTTC. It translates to CASSSGGTVTYEQYF.

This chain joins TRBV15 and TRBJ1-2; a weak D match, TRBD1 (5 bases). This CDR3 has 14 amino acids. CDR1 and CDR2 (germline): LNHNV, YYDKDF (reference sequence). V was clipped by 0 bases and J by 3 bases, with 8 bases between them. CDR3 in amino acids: CATSRDRVDYGYTF. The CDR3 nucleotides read TGTGCCACCAGCAGAGACAGGGTCGACTATGGCTACACCTTC.

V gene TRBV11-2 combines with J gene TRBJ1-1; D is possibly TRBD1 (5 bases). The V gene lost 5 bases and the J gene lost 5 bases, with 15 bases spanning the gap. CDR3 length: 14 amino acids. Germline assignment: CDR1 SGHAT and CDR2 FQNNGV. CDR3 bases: TGTGCCAGCAGCCCGGCAGGGCTGAGGACTGAAGCTTTCTTT. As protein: CASSPAGLRTEAFF.

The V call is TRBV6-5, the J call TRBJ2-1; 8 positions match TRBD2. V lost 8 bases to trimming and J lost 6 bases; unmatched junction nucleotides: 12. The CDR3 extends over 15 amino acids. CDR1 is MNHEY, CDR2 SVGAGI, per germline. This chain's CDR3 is CASAPVLAGFNEQFF. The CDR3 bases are TGTGCCAGCGCCCCTGTTTTAGCGGGGTTCAATGAGCAGTTCTTC.

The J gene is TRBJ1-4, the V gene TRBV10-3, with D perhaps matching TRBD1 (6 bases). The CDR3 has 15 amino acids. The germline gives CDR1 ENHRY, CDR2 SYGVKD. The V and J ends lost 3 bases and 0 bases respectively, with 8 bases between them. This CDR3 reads CAISEQGATNEKLFF. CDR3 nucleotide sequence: TGTGCCATCAGTGAACAGGGTGCAACTAATGAAAAACTGTTTTTT.

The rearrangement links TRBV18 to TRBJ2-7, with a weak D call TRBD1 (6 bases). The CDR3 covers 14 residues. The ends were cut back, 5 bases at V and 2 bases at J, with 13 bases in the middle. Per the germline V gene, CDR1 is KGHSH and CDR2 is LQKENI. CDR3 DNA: TGTGCCAGCTCAACTCGGACAGCTACCTACGAGCAGTACTTC. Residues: CASSTRTATYEQYF.

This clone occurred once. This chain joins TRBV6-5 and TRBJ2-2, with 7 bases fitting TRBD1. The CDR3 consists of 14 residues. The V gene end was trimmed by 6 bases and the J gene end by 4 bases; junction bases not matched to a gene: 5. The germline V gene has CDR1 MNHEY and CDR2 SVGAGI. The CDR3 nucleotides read TGTGCCAGCAGCCGACAGGGTGTCACCGGGGAGCTGTTTTTT. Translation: CASSRQGVTGELFF.

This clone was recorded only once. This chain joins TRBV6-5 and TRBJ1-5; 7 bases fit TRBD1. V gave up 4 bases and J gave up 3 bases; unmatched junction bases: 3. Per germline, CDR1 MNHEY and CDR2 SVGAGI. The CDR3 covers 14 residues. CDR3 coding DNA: TGTGCCAGCAGTTCGGGGACAGTCAATCAGCCCCAGCATTTT. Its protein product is CASSSGTVNQPQHF.

The CDR3 here is CASSLSRLSLEETQYF. CDR3 nucleotides: TGTGCCAGCAGCCTATCCCGACTGTCGCTGGAAGAGACCCAGTACTTC. The V and J genes are TRBV7-9 and TRBJ2-5; no reliable D call. Germline V gene sequence: CDR1 SEHNR, CDR2 FQNEAQ (reference sequence). V lost 5 bases and J 3 bases, leaving 19 bases between the germline ends. This CDR3 region has 16 residues.

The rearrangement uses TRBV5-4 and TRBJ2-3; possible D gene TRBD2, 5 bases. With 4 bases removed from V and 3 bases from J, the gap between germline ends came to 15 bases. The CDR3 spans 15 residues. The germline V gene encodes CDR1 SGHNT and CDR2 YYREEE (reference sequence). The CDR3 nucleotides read TGTGCCAGCAGCACCAGGACTGTTTGGACAGATACGCAGTATTTT. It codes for CASSTRTVWTDTQYF.

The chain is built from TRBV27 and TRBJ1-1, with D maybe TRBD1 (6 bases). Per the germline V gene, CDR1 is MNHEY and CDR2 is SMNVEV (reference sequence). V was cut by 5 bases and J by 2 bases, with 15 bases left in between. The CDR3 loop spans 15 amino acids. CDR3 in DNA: TGTGCCAGCAGTGAACGGGGGGCGCATAACACTGAAGCTTTCTTT. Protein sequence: CASSERGAHNTEAFF.

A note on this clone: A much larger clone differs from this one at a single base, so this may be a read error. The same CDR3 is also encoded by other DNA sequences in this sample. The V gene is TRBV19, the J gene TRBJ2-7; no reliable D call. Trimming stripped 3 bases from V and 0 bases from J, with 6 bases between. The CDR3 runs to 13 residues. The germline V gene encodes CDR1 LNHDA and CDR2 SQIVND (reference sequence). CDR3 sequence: CASSISSSYEQYF. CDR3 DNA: TGTGCCAGTAGTATTAGCAGCTCCTACGAGCAGTACTTC.

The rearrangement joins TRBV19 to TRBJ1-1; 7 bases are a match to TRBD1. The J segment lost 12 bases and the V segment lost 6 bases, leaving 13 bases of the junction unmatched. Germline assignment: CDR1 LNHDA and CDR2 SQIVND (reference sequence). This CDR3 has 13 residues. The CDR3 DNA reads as TGTGCCAGTAGCACACAGGGGCGGCAGGAGACTTTCTTT. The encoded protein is CASSTQGRQETFF.

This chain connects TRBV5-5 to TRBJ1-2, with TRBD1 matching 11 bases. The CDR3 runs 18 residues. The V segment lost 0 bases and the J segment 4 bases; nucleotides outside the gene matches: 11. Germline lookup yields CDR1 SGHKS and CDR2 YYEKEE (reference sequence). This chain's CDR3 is CASSLGGTGGPSSYGYTF. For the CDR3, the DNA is TGTGCCAGCAGCTTGGGTGGGACAGGGGGTCCTAGTAGCTATGGCTACACCTTC.